One and the same sample provided the 28 T cell receptor beta chains below, sequenced in a study of CD8+ T cells in alopecia areata. RNA, once extracted, was reverse transcribed into cDNA for use as the sequencing template. Sequenced by immunoSEQ multiplex PCR; TCRdb stores in-frame clones only, minus some. The sample has about 140,000 clones, 45% to 60% seen once; the top ten hold around 4.8%. The sequencing sample was made of CD4+ T cells sorted from blood. These receptors came from a human donor in good health.

This chain connects TRBV25-1 to TRBJ2-2, with 10 bases aligning to TRBD2. The V gene's germline CDR1 is MGHDK and CDR2 SYGVNS. V gave up 2 bases and J gave up 7 bases; unmatched junction bases: 4. The CDR3 is 15 residues long. As DNA, the CDR3 is TGTGCCAGCAGTGAACTAGCGGGAGTTGGCGGGGAGCTGTTTTTT. Protein: CASSELAGVGGELFF.

This chain uses TRBV7-9 with TRBJ2-7, with D hard to call. The V gene's germline CDR1 is SEHNR and CDR2 FQNEAQ (reference sequence). Trimming cost V 2 bases and J 3 bases, with 5 bases left between them. CDR3 length: 12 amino acids. The CDR3 protein is CASSLSGYEQYF. The CDR3 DNA follows: TGTGCCAGCAGCTTATCGGGCTACGAGCAGTACTTC.

This clone turned up a few times. The chain combines TRBV28 with TRBJ2-2, with TRBD2 matching over 10 bases. The CDR3 totals 16 residues. Germline loops: CDR1 MDHEN, CDR2 SYDVKM. Trimming at V came to 4 bases and at J to 6 bases, leaving 8 bases not matched to a gene. The CDR3 bases are TGTGCCAGCAGTTCGTTAGCGGGAGGTATCGCCGGGGAGCTGTTTTTT. Residues: CASSSLAGGIAGELFF. Full variable domain (missing parts from reference TRBV28 and TRBJ2-2): DVKVTQSSRYLVKRTGEKVFLECVQDMDHENMFWYRQDPGLGLRLIYFSYDVKMKEKGDIPEGYSVSREKKERFSLILESASTNQTSMYLCASSSLAGGIAGELFFGEGSRLTVL.

The chain combines TRBV4-1 with TRBJ1-1; TRBD1 might be the D (6 bases). Germline assignment: CDR1 MGHRA and CDR2 YSYEKL. V dropped 2 bases and J dropped 2 bases, with 18 bases sitting between them. The CDR3 totals 17 residues. The CDR3 DNA reads TGCGCCAGCAGCCAACAGCCGGTTGGGGGCCGAAACACTGAAGCTTTCTTT. The encoded protein is CASSQQPVGGRNTEAFF.

This rearrangement joins TRBV23-1 to TRBJ1-2; D gene uncertain. TRBV23-1 is an ORF; its function is uncertain. The CDR3 is made up of 14 amino acids. V was pared by 8 bases and J by 4 bases, with 17 bases between. CDR3: CASGRLPASYGYTF. The CDR3 nucleotides read TGCGCCAGCGGAAGACTGCCCGCTAGCTATGGCTACACCTTC.

This clone occurred a few times. The V gene is TRBV29-1, the J gene TRBJ1-1; D ambiguous. Germline lookup yields CDR1 SQVTM and CDR2 ANQGSEA. There are 11 residues in the CDR3. V was pared by 7 bases and J by 1 base, with 7 bases between. CDR3: CSADKNTEAFF. As DNA, the CDR3 is TGCAGCGCAGACAAGAACACTGAAGCTTTCTTT.

This clone has a handful of counts. This rearrangement joins TRBV23-1 to TRBJ1-3, with D unresolved. TRBV23-1 is noted as an ORF with a role that remains uncertain. Between the trimmed V and J ends, which lost 6 bases and 0 bases, there was a span of 9 bases. The length of the CDR3 is 14 residues. In nucleotides, the CDR3 is TGCGCCAGCAGAATGAAGAACTCTGGAAACACCATATATTTT. It is translated as CASRMKNSGNTIYF.

This chain connects TRBV7-9 to TRBJ2-3; D call uncertain. V lost 7 bases and J 2 bases, leaving 10 bases between the germline ends. This CDR3 is 13 amino acids long. Germline CDR1 SEHNR, CDR2 FQNEAQ (reference sequence). The CDR3 bases are TGTGCCAGCACCCCGCCATCCACAGATACGCAGTATTTT. Its protein product is CASTPPSTDTQYF.

This clone was picked up one time. V gene TRBV2 combines with J gene TRBJ2-1; 8 bases match TRBD2. CDR1 is SNHLY, CDR2 FYNNEI, per germline. The CDR3 is 15 amino acids. J lost 6 bases, V lost 3 bases, and 7 bases had no gene match. The CDR3 region has the DNA TGTGCCAGCAGTGACGGCGGGGGGTGGAGCAATGAGCAGTTCTTC. It codes for CASSDGGGWSNEQFF.

The V and J genes are TRBV28 and TRBJ2-7; tentatively, D is TRBD2 (6 bases). V was pared by 5 bases and J by 9 bases, with 20 bases between. The germline gives CDR1 MDHEN, CDR2 SYDVKM. The CDR3 consists of 14 residues. CDR3 loop: CASSGRHGELGQYF. The CDR3 DNA reads as TGTGCCAGCAGTGGGAGGCACGGGGAACTCGGGCAGTACTTC.

Concerning this clone itself: At one of its ends the junction is not consistent with the germline gene, which may arise from a read error. The V gene is TRBV27, the J gene TRBJ2-7, with 10 positions matching TRBD2. CDR1 is MNHEY, CDR2 SMNVEV, per germline (reference sequence). The CDR3 length is 13 residues. CDR3 sequence: CASSPEPLAGLGF. In DNA form, the CDR3 reads TGTGCCAGCAGTCCAGAACCACTAGCGGGATTAGGGTTC.

A note on this clone: This specimen includes other DNA sequences encoding the same CDR3. The chain carries TRBV5-8 and TRBJ1-5, with TRBD1 as a possible D gene (5 bases). The V gene lost 5 bases and the J gene lost 4 bases, with 10 bases spanning the gap. Germline CDR1 SGHTS, CDR2 YDEGEE. The length of the CDR3 is 13 residues. CDR3 region: CASSRGPNQPQHF. The CDR3 nucleotides read TGTGCCAGCAGTCGGGGACCTAATCAGCCCCAGCATTTT. The full variable domain, in which reference TRBV5-8 and TRBJ1-5 provide the parts outside the CDR3, is EAGVTQSPTHLIKTRGQQATLRCSPISGHTSVYWYQQALGLGLQFLLWYDEGEERNRGNFPPRFSGRQFPNYSSELNVNALELEDSALYLCASSRGPNQPQHFGDGTRLSIL.

The rearrangement links TRBV6-1 to TRBJ2-2; D is unclear. Per germline, CDR1 MNHNS and CDR2 SASEGT. This CDR3 spans 13 amino acids. V dropped 3 bases and J dropped 6 bases, with 8 bases sitting between them. The chain's CDR3 is CASSDQTAGELFF. CDR3 coding DNA: TGTGCCAGCAGTGACCAAACTGCCGGGGAGCTGTTTTTT.

This chain joins TRBV5-1 and TRBJ2-7, with D perhaps TRBD2 (5 bases). Germline V lookup: CDR1 SGHRS, CDR2 YFSETQ. The CDR3 contains 11 residues. The V and J ends lost 0 bases and 7 bases respectively, with 5 bases between them. CDR3 region: CASSLAGEQYF. The DNA for the CDR3 is TGCGCCAGCAGCTTGGCGGGGGAGCAGTACTTC.

This chain joins TRBV29-1 and TRBJ2-3; possibly TRBD1 or TRBD2 for D (5 bases each). CDR3 length: 16 residues. Germline V gene sequence: CDR1 SQVTM, CDR2 ANQGSEA. The germline V and J ends were trimmed by 4 bases and 3 bases, with 20 bases remaining between them. CDR3 nucleotide sequence: TGCAGCGTTGGGTTTCCCAGGGATAGAGGGACAGATACGCAGTATTTT. Protein: CSVGFPRDRGTDTQYF.

The chain has TRBV7-2 and TRBJ2-2; 7 bases agree with TRBD2. The CDR3 is 15 amino acids. V lost 6 bases to trimming and J lost 5 bases; unmatched junction nucleotides: 9. The germline gives CDR1 SGHTA, CDR2 FQGNSA. CDR3 sequence: CASRPSGTKTGELFF. Here the CDR3 DNA reads TGTGCCAGCAGACCAAGCGGGACTAAGACCGGGGAGCTGTTTTTT.

The chain joins TRBV7-9 to TRBJ2-5, with unresolved D. The CDR3 contains 16 residues. V was clipped by 3 bases and J by 3 bases, with 17 bases between them. CDR1 SEHNR and CDR2 FQNEAQ come from the germline V gene (reference sequence). The CDR3 DNA follows: TGTGCCAGCAGCTTTTTTAGTTTGTCGGCAGAAGAGACCCAGTACTTC. Protein sequence: CASSFFSLSAEETQYF.

The V and J genes are TRBV10-3 and TRBJ2-3; the D is unclear. V was cut by 3 bases and J by 3 bases, with 13 bases left in between. There are 15 residues in the CDR3. Germline V gene lookup returns CDR1 ENHRY and CDR2 SYGVKD. The CDR3: CAISDTDLRTDTQYF. CDR3 nucleotide sequence: TGTGCCATCAGTGACACAGACCTTCGGACAGATACGCAGTATTTT.

This sequence joins TRBV28 and TRBJ1-1, with TRBD1 as a possible D gene (5 bases). Germline CDR1 reads MDHEN; CDR2 reads SYDVKM. The CDR3 contains 12 residues. V shed 4 bases and J shed 4 bases, with 7 bases lying between them. In DNA, the CDR3 is TGTGCCAGCAGTTCAGGGATCACTGAAGCTTTCTTT. Protein product: CASSSGITEAFF.

The chain recombines TRBV2 with TRBJ2-7, with D unclear. The V gene lost 3 bases and the J gene lost 4 bases, with 10 bases spanning the gap. The CDR3 contains 13 residues. Germline CDR1 reads SNHLY; CDR2 reads FYNNEI. The CDR3 loop is CASSDVRDYEQYF. The CDR3 DNA is TGTGCCAGCAGTGACGTGAGAGATTACGAGCAGTACTTC. The entire variable domain, with the rest obtained from reference TRBV2 and TRBJ2-7, is as follows: EPEVTQTPSHQVTQMGQEVILRCVPISNHLYFYWYRQILGQKVEFLVSFYNNEISEKSEIFDDQFSVERPDGSNFTLKIRSTKLEDSAMYFCASSDVRDYEQYFGPGTRLTVT.

The chain employs TRBV29-1 and TRBJ1-1; D is undetermined. CDR1 SQVTM and CDR2 ANQGSEA come from the germline V gene. With 4 bases removed from V and 0 bases from J, the gap between germline ends came to 12 bases. CDR3 length equals 14 residues. CDR3 sequence (DNA): TGCAGCGTTGCCGGAGGTGTAGTGAACACTGAAGCTTTCTTT. This encodes CSVAGGVVNTEAFF.

This chain links TRBV5-1 with TRBJ2-6; D gene ambiguous. V was shortened by 3 bases and J by 0 bases, with 4 bases between the two germline ends. CDR3 length equals 14 residues. Germline V gives CDR1 SGHRS, CDR2 YFSETQ. CDR3 region: CASSSDSGANVLTF. For the CDR3, the DNA is TGCGCCAGCAGCTCAGACTCTGGGGCCAACGTCCTGACTTTC.

A remark on this clone: One end of the junction is discordant with germline, which a read error may explain. The chain couples TRBV7-8 to TRBJ2-1; D gene ambiguous. CDR1 SGHVS and CDR2 FQNEAQ come from the germline V gene. The CDR3 is made up of 15 amino acids. CDR3 loop: CASSLFPPLLAEQFF. In nucleotides, the CDR3 is TGTGCTAGCAGCTTATTCCCTCCCCTCCTCGCTGAGCAGTTCTTC. Filled out from reference TRBV7-8 and TRBJ2-1, the complete variable domain reads GAGVSQSPRYKVAKRGQDVALRCDPISGHVSLFWYQQALGQGPEFLTYFQNEAQLDKSGLPSDRFFAERPEGSVSTLKIQRTQQEDSAVYLCASSLFPPLLAEQFFGPGTRLTVL.

The chain is built from TRBV29-1 and TRBJ2-5; no reliable D call. CDR1 SQVTM and CDR2 ANQGSEA come from the germline V gene. This CDR3 region has 12 residues. V dropped 4 bases and J dropped 5 bases, with 11 bases sitting between them. This CDR3 is CSVGMVGETQYF. The CDR3 coding sequence is TGCAGCGTTGGGATGGTGGGCGAGACCCAGTACTTC.

The chain links TRBV29-1 to TRBJ2-5, with no clear D. This CDR3 comprises 13 residues. Trimming shortened V by 7 bases and J by 1 base, and 13 bases separated the two germline ends. In germline, CDR1 is SQVTM, CDR2 ANQGSEA. The CDR3 here is CSETRSGQETQYF. DNA for the CDR3: TGCAGCGAAACGAGATCTGGCCAAGAGACCCAGTACTTC. Based on the CDR3 plus reference TRBV29-1 and TRBJ2-5, the full variable domain is SAVISQKPSRDICQRGTSLTIQCQVDSQVTMMFWYRQQPGQSLTLIATANQGSEATYESGFVIDKFPISRPNLTFSTLTVSNMSPEDSSIYLCSETRSGQETQYFGPGTRLLVL.

The rearrangement links TRBV14 to TRBJ2-3; D is unclear. The germline V gene has CDR1 SGHDN and CDR2 FVKESK. The CDR3 consists of 13 residues. V dropped 1 base and J dropped 8 bases, with 10 bases sitting between them. CDR3 nucleotides: TGTGCCAGCAGCCAAGTGTTGATCTCTACGCAGTATTTT. Protein sequence: CASSQVLISTQYF.

The chain recombines TRBV25-1 with TRBJ2-7; D call uncertain. The CDR3 spans 13 residues. V was shortened by 10 bases and J by 0 bases, with 13 bases between the two germline ends. CDR1 and CDR2 from the germline V gene are MGHDK and SYGVNS. CDR3 sequence: CATEQTFSYEQYF. The DNA of the CDR3 is TGTGCCACCGAACAGACATTCTCCTACGAGCAGTACTTC.

The V gene is TRBV7-9, the J gene TRBJ1-2; TRBD1 agrees at 11 bases. V lost 5 bases and J lost 4; bases outside the gene matches: 6. Germline loops: CDR1 SEHNR, CDR2 FQNEAQ (reference sequence). The CDR3 sequence is 15 residues long. CDR3 residues: CASSPDRGPRYGYTF. In DNA, the CDR3 is TGTGCCAGCAGCCCGGACAGGGGGCCTCGCTATGGCTACACCTTC.